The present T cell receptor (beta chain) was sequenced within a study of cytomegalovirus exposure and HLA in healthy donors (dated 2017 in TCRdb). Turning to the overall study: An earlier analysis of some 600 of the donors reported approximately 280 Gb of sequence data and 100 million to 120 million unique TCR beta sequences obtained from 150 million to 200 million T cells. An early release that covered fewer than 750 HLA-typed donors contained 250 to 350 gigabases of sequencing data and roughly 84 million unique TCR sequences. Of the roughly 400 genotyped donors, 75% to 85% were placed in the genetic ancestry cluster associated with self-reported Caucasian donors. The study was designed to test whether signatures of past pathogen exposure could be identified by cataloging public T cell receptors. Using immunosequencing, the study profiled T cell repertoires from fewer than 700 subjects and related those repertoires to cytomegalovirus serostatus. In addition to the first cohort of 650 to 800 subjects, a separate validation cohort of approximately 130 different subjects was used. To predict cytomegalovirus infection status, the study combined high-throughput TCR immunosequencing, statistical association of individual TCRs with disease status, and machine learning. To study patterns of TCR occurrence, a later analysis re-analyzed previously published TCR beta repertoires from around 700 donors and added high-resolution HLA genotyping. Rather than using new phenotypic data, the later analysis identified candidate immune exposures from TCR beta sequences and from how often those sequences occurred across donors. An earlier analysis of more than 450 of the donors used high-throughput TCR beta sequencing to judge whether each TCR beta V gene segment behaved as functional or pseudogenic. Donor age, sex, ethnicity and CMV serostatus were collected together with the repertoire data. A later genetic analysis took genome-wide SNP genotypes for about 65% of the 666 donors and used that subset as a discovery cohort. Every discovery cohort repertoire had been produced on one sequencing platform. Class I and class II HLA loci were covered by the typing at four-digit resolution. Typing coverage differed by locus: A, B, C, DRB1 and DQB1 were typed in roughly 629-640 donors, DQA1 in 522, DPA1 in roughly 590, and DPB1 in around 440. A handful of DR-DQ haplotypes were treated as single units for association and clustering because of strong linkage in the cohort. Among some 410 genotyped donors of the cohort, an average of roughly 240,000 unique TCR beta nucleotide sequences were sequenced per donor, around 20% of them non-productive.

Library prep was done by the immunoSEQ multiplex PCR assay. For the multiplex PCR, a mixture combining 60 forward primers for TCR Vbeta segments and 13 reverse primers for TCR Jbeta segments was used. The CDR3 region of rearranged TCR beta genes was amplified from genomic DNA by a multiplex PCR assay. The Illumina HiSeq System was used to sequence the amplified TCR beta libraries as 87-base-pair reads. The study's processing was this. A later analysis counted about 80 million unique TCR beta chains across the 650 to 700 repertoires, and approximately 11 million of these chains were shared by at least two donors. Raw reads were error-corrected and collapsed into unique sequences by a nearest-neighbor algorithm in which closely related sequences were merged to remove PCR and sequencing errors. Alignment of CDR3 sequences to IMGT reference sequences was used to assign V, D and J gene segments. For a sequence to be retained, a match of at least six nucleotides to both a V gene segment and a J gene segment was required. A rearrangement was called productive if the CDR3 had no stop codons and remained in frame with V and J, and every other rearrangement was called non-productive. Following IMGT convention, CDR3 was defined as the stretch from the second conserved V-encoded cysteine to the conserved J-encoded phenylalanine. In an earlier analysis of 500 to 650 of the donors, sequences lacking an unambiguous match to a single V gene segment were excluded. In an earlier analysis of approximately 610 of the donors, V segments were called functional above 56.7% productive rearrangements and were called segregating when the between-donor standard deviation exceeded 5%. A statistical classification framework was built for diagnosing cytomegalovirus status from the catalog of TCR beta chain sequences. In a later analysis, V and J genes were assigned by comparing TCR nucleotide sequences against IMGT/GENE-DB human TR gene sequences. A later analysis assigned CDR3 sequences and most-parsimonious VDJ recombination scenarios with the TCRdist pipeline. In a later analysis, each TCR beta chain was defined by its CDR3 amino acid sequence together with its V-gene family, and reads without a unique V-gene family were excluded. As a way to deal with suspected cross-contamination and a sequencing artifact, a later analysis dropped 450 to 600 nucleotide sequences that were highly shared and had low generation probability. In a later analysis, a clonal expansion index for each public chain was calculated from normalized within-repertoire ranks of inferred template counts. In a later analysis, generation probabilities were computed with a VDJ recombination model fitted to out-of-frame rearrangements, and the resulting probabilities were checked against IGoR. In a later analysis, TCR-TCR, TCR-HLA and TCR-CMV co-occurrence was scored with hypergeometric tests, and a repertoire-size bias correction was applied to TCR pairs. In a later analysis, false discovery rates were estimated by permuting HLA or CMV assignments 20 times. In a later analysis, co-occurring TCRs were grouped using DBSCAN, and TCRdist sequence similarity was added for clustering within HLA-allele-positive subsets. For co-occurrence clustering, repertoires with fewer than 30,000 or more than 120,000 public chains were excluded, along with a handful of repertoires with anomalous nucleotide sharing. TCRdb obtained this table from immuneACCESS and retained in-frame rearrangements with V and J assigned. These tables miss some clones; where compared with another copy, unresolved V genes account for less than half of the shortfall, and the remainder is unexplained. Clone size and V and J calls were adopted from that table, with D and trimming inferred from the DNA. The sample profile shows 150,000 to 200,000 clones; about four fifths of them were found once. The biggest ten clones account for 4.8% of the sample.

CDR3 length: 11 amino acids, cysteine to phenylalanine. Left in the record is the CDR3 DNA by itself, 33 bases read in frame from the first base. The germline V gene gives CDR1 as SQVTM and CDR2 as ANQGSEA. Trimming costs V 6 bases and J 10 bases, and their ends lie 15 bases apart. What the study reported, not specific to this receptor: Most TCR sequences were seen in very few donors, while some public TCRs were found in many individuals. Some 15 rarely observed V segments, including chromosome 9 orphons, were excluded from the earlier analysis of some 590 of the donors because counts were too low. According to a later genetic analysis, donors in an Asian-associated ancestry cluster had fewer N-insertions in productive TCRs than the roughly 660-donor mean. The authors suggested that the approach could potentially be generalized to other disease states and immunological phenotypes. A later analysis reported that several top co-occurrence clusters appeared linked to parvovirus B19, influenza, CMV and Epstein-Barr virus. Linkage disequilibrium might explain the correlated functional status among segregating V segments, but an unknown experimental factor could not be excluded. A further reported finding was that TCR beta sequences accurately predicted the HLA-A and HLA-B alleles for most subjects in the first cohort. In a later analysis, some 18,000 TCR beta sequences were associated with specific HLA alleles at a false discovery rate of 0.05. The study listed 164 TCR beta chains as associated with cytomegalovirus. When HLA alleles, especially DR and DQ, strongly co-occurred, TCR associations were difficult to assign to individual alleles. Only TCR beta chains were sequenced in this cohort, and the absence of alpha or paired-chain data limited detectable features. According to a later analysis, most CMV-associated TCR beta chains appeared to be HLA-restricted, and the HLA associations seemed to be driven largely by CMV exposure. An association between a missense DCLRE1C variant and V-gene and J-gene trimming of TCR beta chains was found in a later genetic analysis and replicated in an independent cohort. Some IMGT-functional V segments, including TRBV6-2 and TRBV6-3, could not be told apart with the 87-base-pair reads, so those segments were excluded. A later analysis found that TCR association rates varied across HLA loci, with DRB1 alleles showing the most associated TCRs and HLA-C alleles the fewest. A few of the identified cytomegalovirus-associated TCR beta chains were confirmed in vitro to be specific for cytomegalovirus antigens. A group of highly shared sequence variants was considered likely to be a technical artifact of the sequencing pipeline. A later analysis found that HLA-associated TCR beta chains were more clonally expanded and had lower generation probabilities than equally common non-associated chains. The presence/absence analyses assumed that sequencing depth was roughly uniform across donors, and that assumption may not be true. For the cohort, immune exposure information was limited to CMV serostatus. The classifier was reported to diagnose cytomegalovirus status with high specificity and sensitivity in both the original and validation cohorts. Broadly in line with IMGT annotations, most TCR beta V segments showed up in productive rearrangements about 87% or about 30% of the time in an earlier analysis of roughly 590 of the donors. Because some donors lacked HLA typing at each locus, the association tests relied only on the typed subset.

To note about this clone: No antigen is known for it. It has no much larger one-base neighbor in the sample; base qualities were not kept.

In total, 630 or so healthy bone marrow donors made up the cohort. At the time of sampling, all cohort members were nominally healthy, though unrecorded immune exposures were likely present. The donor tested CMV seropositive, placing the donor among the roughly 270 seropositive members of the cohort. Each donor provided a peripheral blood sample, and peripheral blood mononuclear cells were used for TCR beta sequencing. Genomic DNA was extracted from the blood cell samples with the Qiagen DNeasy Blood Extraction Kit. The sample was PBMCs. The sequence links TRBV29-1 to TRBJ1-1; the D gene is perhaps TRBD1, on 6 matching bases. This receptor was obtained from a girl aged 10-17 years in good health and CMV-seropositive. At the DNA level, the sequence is TGCAGCGTCGATAGGGGGGGAGGAGCTTTCTTT. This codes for CSVDRGGGAFF.